The clone carrying this TCR beta chain has a handful of counts. These data come from a study of OX40 agonist ivuxolimab in advanced cancers. Germline V gives CDR1 WSHSY, CDR2 SAAADI. CDR3 length: 12 residues. Between the trimmed V and J ends, which lost 2 bases and 9 bases, there was a span of 7 bases. Repertoires were generated with immunoSEQ multiplex PCR, while TCRdb's copy carries only in-frame clones and drops some. The sample shows 25,000 to 35,000 clones, roughly 80% of them seen only once. The chain combines TRBV10-2 with TRBJ2-2, with D uncertain. The sample was CD4+ or CD8+ T cells sorted from blood, taken in a trial of the OX40 agonist ivuxolimab. The sequence derives from an adult with an advanced solid tumor such as melanoma, head and neck, liver or kidney cancer. In DNA, the CDR3 is TGCGCCAGCAGTGAGGGCTACCGGGAGCTGTTTTTT. This codes for CASSEGYRELFF.